This T cell receptor beta chain was retrieved from a study of CD8 T cells in Susac syndrome. Reverse transcription of roughly 0.5 to 1 ug RNA used random hexamers. Coverage of TCR beta CDR3 amplification by immunoSEQ multiplex PCR extended to 54 Vbeta and 13 Jbeta. TCRdb independently ran MiXCR on the immunoSEQ multiplex PCR reads; one entry per CDR3 protein. The sample contains some 450,000 distinct CDR3 sequences, roughly 85% of which appear only once. Sequencing of TCR beta covered CD8+ and CD4+ T cells obtained from blood. TEMRA cells were FACS-enriched, with CD8+ and CD4+ T cells isolated negatively. V lost 2 bases, J lost 0 bases, and 11 bases lay in between. Germline loops: CDR1 SGHRS, CDR2 YFSETQ. This CDR3 comprises 15 residues.

The sequenced sample was CD8+ T cells from PBMCs. The chain uses TRBV5-1 and TRBJ1-1, with D tentatively TRBD1 (6 bases). This receptor was obtained from a human donor with multiple sclerosis. The chain's CDR3 is CASSFRGGMNTEAFF. CDR3 sequence (DNA): TGCGCCAGCAGCTTCAGGGGCGGCATGAACACTGAAGCTTTCTTT. Full variable domain (remainder filled in from reference TRBV5-1 and TRBJ1-1): KAGVTQTPRYLIKTRGQQVTLSCSPISGHRSVSWYQQTPGQGLQFLFEYFSETQRNKGNFPGRFSGRQFSNSRSEMNVSTLELGDSALYLCASSFRGGMNTEAFFGQGTRLTVV.